Listed below are T cell receptor beta chains from one sample, sequenced in a study of PD-1 blockade in classical Hodgkin lymphoma. TCRdb's table, derived via immunoSEQ multiplex PCR, lists solely in-frame clones and lacks some. This table has tens of thousands of clones, 78% appearing once. Source: peripheral blood mononuclear cells (PBMCs), taken at baseline. These receptors came from a human donor with classical Hodgkin lymphoma. Both conserved end residues are trimmed from each CDR3.

>TRBV6-6
ASSYSGQFSYGYT
>TRBV19
ASSMTGRAETQY
>TRBV19
ASRGGNQPQH
>TRBV5-1
ASSLHDRREQY
>TRBV4-1
ASSQAPGVSDGYT
>TRBV9
ASRAGHANTGELF
>TRBV7-3
ASSPSTSGADTQY
>TRBV19
ASSTDLGPSPLH
>TRBV27
ASSLVGAGAEAF
>TRBV7-2
ASSSRRGGEQY
>TRBV10-3
AITRDRAYNEQF
>TRBV2
ASSPRSSGNTIY
>TRBV19
ASSIGTGSHEQY
>TRBV6-6
ASSYSDRALGEQY
>TRBV21-1
ASSKVGETQY
>TRBV10-3
AISEGTGEGYT
>TRBV7-2
ASSFSGGYNEQF
>TRBV6-5
ASSYSRTGELF
>TRBV5-1
ASSLGTGGSEQY
>TRBV30
AFQGGVF
>TRBV2
ASTQGGTLTDTQY
>TRBV10-2
ASSVSPRSEKLF
>TRBV5-1
ASSLFSRETNTGELF
>TRBV4-2
ASSPRTSGGGYNEQF
>TRBV6-1
ATCSSYNSPLH
>TRBV2
ASSWTGTYEQY
>TRBV7-2
ASSLSFGGWAF
>TRBV6-5
ASSYGPSYEQY
>TRBV7-6
ASSLGGTLTEAF
>TRBV11-2
ASSFGRGGIYEQY